One T cell receptor beta chain is described in this entry. There is no known antigen for this receptor. Base qualities are not provided; no much larger clone lies one nucleotide away. The library was generated by 5' RACE. Sequenced on an Illumina HiSeq 2500. A second PCR of roughly 6 to 12 cycles was performed with a sample-barcoded 5' primer and a J-beta primer mix. A template-switch 5' adaptor carrying 12 random nucleotides introduced a unique molecular identifier onto each TCR beta cDNA molecule. Each sample yielded at least 2.5 million CDR3-containing paired-end reads. First-strand cDNA was synthesized from all RNA with the Mint cDNA synthesis kit, primed by a TRBC-specific oligonucleotide. Following uracil-DNA glycosylase treatment, all cDNA underwent a first 18-cycle PCR with the universal primers M1SS and BC2_uni_R. Regarding the original processing steps: For normalization, 1 million high-quality reads were randomly selected from each sample, with every read carrying a distinct molecular identifier. Instead of being binned into consensus sequences, reads that shared molecular identifiers were thrown out. MiTCR, with a Q25 quality threshold and the strictest error-elimination algorithm, was used for CDR3 identification, clonotype clustering and error correction. A nonparametric unseen species model with Euler transformation was used to estimate a lower bound on total TCR beta diversity. TCRdb trimmed public reads at Q25 via fastp, called clones via MiXCR and kept in-frame beta chains. Identical CDR3 proteins give one entry, which carries the most common genes and DNA. These V and J calls originate from TCRdb's pipeline instead of the authors' own analysis. The sample yields some 730,000 distinct CDR3 sequences; 20% to 25% were counted once. About 22% of the sample is taken by the ten largest.

The data stem from a study of blood T cells in healthy people across ages (dated by TCRdb to the mid-2010s). About the full investigation: In model experiments, template switching captured roughly one uniquely barcoded TCR beta cDNA molecule for every two T cells. To avoid experimental bias, donors of different ages were randomly spread across the sequencing lanes. Donors were grouped into four age groups: young (average about 15 years), middle-aged (over 35), aged (about 60) and long-lived (around 82). The study measured age-related changes in TCR beta repertoire diversity using deep sequencing normalized with unique cDNA molecular identifiers. Two additional independent replicas of 1 million unique cDNA reads from the same blood draw were analyzed for two donors (one aged 18 to 29 and one aged 80 or older).

The CDR3 holds 14 amino acids from the cysteine to the phenylalanine. Only the CDR3 region is kept as DNA, spanning 42 bases read in frame from base 1. Cut back by 3 bases and 0 bases, the V and J ends lie 6 bases apart. Taken from the germline V gene (reference sequence), the CDR1 and CDR2 loops are WNHNN and SYGVQD. Study-wide findings and limitations: The percentage of naive T cells measured by flow cytometry correlated strongly with observed TCR beta diversity. Estimates of total diversity based on one million sequenced T cells were regarded as lower bounds and as underestimates. Because profiling used bulk unsorted PBMCs, naive and antigen-experienced compartments could not be compared conclusively. Because the CMV infection status of the donors was unknown, age-related changes in expanded clonotypes may potentially have been confounded. Compared with the aged group, the long-lived group had more naive CD4+ T cells, fewer expanded clones and increased TCR diversity, a pattern suggesting age selection. As age increased, observed TCR beta diversity per million T cells dropped in a roughly linear way, and a significant reduction was already evident by age 40.

Systemically healthy Caucasian individuals from Russia, over 30 in total and aged about 6 to 95 years, were included as donors. Around 9.7 milliliters of peripheral blood were collected from each donor into EDTA-treated Vacutainer tubes. PBMCs were isolated by Ficoll-Paque density-gradient centrifugation, with at least 7 million obtained per sample. Trizol reagent was used to extract total RNA from the PBMCs, yielding at least 5 micrograms per sample. The percentages of naive CD45RAhigh/CD27high T cells were determined by flow cytometry on a PBMC aliquot from every donor. The rearrangement joined TRBV10-1 to TRBJ2-4; the D segment cannot be called with confidence. The specimen was blood. This clonotype was sampled from a man in his 70s in good health. This receptor has the CDR3 CASSDRVAKNIQYF. The DNA is TGCGCCAGCAGTGATCGGGTAGCCAAAAACATTCAGTACTTC.